This note documents a single TCR beta chain sequence. The junction had 7 bases not matched to a gene; V was cut back by 2 bases and J by 3 bases. Germline V gene sequence: CDR1 SGHDT, CDR2 YYEEEE. The CDR3 runs to 16 residues. Generated by immunoSEQ multiplex PCR, the TCRdb table keeps only in-frame clones and is missing some. This sample carries about 60,000 clones, 86% of them seen once, and the ten largest clones take less than 6.5%. The sample originates from a study of technical replicates of blood from several donors. This TCR was recovered from a human donor in good health. Some clones in this sample may be carry-over from other donors' samples. The chain employs TRBV5-6 and TRBJ2-2; 7 bases agree with TRBD1. What was sequenced was PBMCs. The CDR3 spells CASSFLDRDDTGELFF. DNA of the CDR3: TGTGCCAGCAGCTTTCTAGACAGGGACGACACCGGGGAGCTGTTTTTT. Drawing the rest from reference TRBV5-6 and TRBJ2-2, the complete variable domain is DAGVTQSPTHLIKTRGQQVTLRCSPKSGHDTVSWYQQALGQGPQFIFQYYEEEERQRGNFPDRFSGHQFPNYSSELNVNALLLGDSALYLCASSFLDRDDTGELFFGEGSRLTVL.